The present TCR beta chain was sequenced within a study of blood T cell repertoires in COVID-19. The CDR3 runs 13 residues. Germline CDR1 and CDR2: LGHDT and YNNKEL (reference sequence). Deletions cut 0 bases from V and 4 bases from J, with 4 bases between. Some clones are missing from TCRdb's copy, which holds only in-frame ones; the method was immunoSEQ multiplex PCR. The sample records about 120,000 clones, 90% being singletons. Patients at the Seattle site were enrolled during active infection and followed longitudinally. V is TRBV3-1 (or the pseudogene TRBV3-2) and J is TRBJ2-1; the D is unclear. Specimen: peripheral blood. This TCR was sampled from a woman aged 60 to 75 with COVID-19, enrolled during active disease. The CDR3: CASSQDRYNEQFF. In nucleotides, the CDR3 is TGTGCCAGCAGCCAAGACAGATACAATGAGCAGTTCTTC.